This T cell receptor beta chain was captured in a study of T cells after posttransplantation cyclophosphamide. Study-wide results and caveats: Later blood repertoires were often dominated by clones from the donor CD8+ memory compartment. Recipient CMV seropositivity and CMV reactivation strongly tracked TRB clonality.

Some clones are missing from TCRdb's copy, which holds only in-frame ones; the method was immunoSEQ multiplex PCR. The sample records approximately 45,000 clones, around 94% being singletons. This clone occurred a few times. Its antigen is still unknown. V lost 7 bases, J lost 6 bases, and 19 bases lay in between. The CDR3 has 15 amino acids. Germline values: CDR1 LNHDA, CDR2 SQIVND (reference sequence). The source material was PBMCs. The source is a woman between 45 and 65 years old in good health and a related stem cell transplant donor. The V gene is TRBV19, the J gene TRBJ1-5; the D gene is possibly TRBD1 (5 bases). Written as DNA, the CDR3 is TGTGCCAGTACCGCGTGGCGGGGGAGAGGTCAGCCCCAGCATTTT. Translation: CASTAWRGRGQPQHF. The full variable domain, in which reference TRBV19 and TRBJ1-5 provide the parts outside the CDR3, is DGGITQSPKYLFRKEGQNVTLSCEQNLNHDAMYWYRQDPGQGLRLIYYSQIVNDFQKGDIAEGYSVSREKKESFPLTVTSAQKNPTAFYLCASTAWRGRGQPQHFGDGTRLSIL.